One sample yielded the 5 T cell receptor beta chains listed below, sequenced in a study of spatial heterogeneity in lung cancer. Each CDR3 protein gets one entry after TCRdb re-called the 5' RACE reads with MiXCR. The profile shows about 10,000 distinct CDR3 sequences, around 23% of them singletons. Time point indicated: blood at routine non-recurrence follow-up after resection. This specimen was PBMCs, taken at follow-up. The receptor set was obtained from a female donor with early-stage non-small cell lung cancer.

In this sample, this clonotype is medium-sized. The rearrangement links TRBV29-1 to TRBJ2-7; the match to TRBD2 covers 7 bases. The germline CDR1 and CDR2 sequences are SQVTM and ANQGSEA. The CDR3 length is 14 residues. Trimming took 3 bases from V and 0 from J; bases not matched to a gene: 5. CDR3 coding DNA: TGCAGCGTTGATGGGCTAGCGGACTCCTACGAGCAGTACTTC. Its protein product is CSVDGLADSYEQYF.

This clonotype was observed a handful of times. The CDR3 loop is CASNPRPGPEAFF. In DNA, the CDR3 is TGTGCCAGCAACCCCCGACCGGGGCCTGAAGCTTTCTTT. This sequence joins TRBV28 and TRBJ1-1; D might be TRBD1 (5 bases). CDR3 length: 13 amino acids. Trimming cost V 7 bases and J 6 bases, with 15 bases left between them. Germline V CDR1 and CDR2: MDHEN, SYDVKM.

CDR3 loop: CSAGGMNTEAFF. For the CDR3, the DNA is TGCAGTGCTGGGGGCATGAACACTGAAGCTTTCTTT. The V gene is TRBV20-1, the J gene TRBJ1-1, with D perhaps TRBD1 (6 bases). The germline gives CDR1 DFQATT, CDR2 SNEGSKA (reference sequence). V dropped 5 bases and J dropped 0 bases, with 7 bases sitting between them. The CDR3 is made up of 12 amino acids.

V usage is TRBV30 and J usage is TRBJ1-2; TRBD1 matches 7 bases. The V segment lost 2 bases and the J segment 2 bases; nucleotides outside the gene matches: 11. Germline V CDR1 and CDR2: GTSNPN, SVGIG (reference sequence). The CDR3 runs to 16 residues. DNA for the CDR3: TGTGCCTGGAGTCCTACGGACAGGCCATCAAACTATGGCTACACCTTC. Translation gives CAWSPTDRPSNYGYTF.

In DNA, the CDR3 is TGTGCCAGTAGTATAGCAGTGATTAGCAATCAGCCCCAGCATTTT. It codes for CASSIAVISNQPQHF. The chain has TRBV19 and TRBJ1-5, with D hard to call. There are 15 residues in the CDR3. The ends were cut back, 1 base at V and 0 bases at J, with 7 bases in the middle. Looked up from germline, CDR1 is LNHDA and CDR2 is SQIVND (reference sequence).